The clone carrying this T cell receptor (beta chain) was seen at least ten times. This specimen belongs to a study of neurological immune-mediated disorders. TCRdb re-called the 5' RACE reads with MiXCR, one entry per CDR3 protein. The sample has 35,000 to 40,000 distinct CDR3 sequences; roughly 12% are singletons. The CDR3 runs to 15 residues. V gave up 3 bases and J gave up 0 bases, with 12 bases separating them. Germline V gene sequence: CDR1 DFQATT, CDR2 SNEGSKA (reference sequence). Sequencing was performed on CD4+ T cells from blood. This sequence originates from a woman in her thirties with HTLV-1-associated myelopathy (HAM/TSP). V usage is TRBV20-1 and J usage is TRBJ2-4; D is ambiguous. The CDR3 DNA reads as TGCAGTGCTAGGTCACATTCTCTAGCCAAAAACATTCAGTACTTC. It translates to CSARSHSLAKNIQYF.